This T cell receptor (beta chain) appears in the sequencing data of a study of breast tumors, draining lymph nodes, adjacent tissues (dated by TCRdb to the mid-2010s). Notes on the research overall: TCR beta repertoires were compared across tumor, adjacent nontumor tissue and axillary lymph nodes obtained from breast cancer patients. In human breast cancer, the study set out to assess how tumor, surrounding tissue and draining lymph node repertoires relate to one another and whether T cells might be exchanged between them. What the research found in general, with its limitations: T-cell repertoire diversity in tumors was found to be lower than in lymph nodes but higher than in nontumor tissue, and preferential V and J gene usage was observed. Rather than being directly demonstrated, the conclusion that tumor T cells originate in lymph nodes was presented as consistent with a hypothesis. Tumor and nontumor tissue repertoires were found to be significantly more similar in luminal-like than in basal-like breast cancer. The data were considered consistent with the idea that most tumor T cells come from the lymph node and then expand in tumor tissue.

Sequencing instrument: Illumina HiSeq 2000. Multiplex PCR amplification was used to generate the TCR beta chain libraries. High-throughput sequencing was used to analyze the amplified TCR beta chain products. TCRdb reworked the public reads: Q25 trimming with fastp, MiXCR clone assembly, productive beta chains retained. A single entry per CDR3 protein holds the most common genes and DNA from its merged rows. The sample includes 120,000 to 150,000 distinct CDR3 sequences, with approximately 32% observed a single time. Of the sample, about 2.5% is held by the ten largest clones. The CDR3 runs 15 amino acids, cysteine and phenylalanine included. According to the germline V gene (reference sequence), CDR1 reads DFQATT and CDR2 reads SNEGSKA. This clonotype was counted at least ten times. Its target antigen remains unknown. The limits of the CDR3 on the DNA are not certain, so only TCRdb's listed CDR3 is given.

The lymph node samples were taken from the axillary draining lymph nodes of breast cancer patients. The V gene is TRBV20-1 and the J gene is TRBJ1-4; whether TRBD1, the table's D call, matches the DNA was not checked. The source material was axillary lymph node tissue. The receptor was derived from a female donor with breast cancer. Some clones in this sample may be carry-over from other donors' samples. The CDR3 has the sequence CSGSSGPATNEKLFF.